The clone carrying this T cell receptor (beta chain) is categorized as medium-sized. The antigen is not known. The sample belongs to a study of T and B cells in COVID-19 patients. Study information: COVID-19 patients gave peripheral blood either during active infection or after recovery.

Whole-study results and caveats: Of 2,331 TCR clusters found only in the recovered cohort, 31 had low generation probability. In COVID-19 patients, T cell receptor beta variable and joining gene use was reportedly strongly skewed.

Blood genomic DNA input for TRB amplification was about 240-500 ng. Multiplex PCR with BIOMED2 TRB-A/B primer pools amplified TRB rearrangements. Each CDR3 protein is one row after TCRdb ran MiXCR on the multiplex PCR reads. The sample includes about 1,400 distinct CDR3 sequences, roughly 27% of them seen just once. Germline V lookup: CDR1 MNHEY, CDR2 SVGAGI. The J segment lost 5 bases and the V segment lost 7 bases, leaving 7 bases of the junction unmatched. This CDR3 has 13 amino acids. Sequences were obtained from blood. This TCR was recovered from a human donor with active COVID-19. The chain carries TRBV6-5 and TRBJ1-1, with 7 nucleotides matching TRBD1. CDR3 sequence: CASIEQGRTEAFF. The DNA of the CDR3 is TGTGCCAGCATTGAACAGGGGAGGACTGAAGCTTTCTTT.